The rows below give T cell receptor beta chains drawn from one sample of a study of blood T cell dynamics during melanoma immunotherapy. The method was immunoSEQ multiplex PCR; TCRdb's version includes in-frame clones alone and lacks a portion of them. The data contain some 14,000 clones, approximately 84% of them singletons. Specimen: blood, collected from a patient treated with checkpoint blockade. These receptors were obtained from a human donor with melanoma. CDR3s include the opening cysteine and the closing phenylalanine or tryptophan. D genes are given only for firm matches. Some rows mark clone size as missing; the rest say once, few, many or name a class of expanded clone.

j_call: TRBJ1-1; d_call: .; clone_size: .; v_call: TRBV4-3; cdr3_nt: TGCGCCAGCAGCCCGTCCTATCCCCAGGGTAACACTGAAGCTTTCTTT; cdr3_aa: CASSPSYPQGNTEAFF
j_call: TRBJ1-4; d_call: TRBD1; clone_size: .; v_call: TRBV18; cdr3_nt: TGTGCCAGCTCGCCGGGGACAGGACGGGAAAAACTGTTTTTT; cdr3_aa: CASSPGTGREKLFF
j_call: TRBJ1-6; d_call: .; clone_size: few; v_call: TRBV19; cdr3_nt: TGTGCCAGTAGTACGGGGCCGGTTAATTCACCCCTCCACTTT; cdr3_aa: CASSTGPVNSPLHF
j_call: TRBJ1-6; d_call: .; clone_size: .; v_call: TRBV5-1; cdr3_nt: TGCGCCAGCAGCTTGGGAGTCGGCTCCTATAATTCACCCCTCCACTTT; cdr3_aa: CASSLGVGSYNSPLHF
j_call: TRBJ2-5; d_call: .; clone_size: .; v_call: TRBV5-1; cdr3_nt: TGCGCCAGCAGCTGGGGGGACCCATTGACGGGAGAGACCCAGTACTTC; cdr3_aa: CASSWGDPLTGETQYF
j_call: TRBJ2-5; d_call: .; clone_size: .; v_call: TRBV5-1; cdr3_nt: TGCGCCAGCAGCTTTTCGACTCAAGAGACCCAGTACTTC; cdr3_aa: CASSFSTQETQYF
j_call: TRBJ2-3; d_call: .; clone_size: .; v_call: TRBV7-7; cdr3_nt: TGTGCTAGCAGCCGGGACGGCGGACCCACAGATACGCAGTATTTT; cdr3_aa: CASSRDGGPTDTQYF
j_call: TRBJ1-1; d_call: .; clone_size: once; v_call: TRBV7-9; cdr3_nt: TGTGCCAGCAGCTTAGGGGGAACCTTTAACACTGAAGCTTTCTTT; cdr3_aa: CASSLGGTFNTEAFF
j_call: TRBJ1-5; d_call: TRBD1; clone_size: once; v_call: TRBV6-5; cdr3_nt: TGTGCCAGCAGCCGGGACAGGGACCAGCCCCAGCATTTT; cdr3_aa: CASSRDRDQPQHF
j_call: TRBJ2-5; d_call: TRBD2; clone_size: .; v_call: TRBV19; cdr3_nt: TGTGCCAGTAGTATGGGACTAGCGGGGGGTGAGACCCAGTACTTC; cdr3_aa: CASSMGLAGGETQYF
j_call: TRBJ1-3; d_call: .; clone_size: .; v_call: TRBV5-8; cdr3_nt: TGTGCCAGCAGCCCAAGACAGGCTACTTCTGGAAACACCATATATTTT; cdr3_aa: CASSPRQATSGNTIYF
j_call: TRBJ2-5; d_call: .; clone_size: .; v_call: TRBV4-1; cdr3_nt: TGCGCCAGCAGCCGCCTGATCGCGGAGACCCAGTACTTC; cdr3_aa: CASSRLIAETQYF
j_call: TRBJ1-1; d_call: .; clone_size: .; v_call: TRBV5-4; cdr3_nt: TGTGCCACGGGGGAGGGGTTTATGAACACTGAAGCTTTCTTT; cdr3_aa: CATGEGFMNTEAFF
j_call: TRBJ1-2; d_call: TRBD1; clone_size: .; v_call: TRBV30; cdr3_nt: TGTGCCTGGGCTCCGGACAGGGCCGGATTTACCTTC; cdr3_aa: CAWAPDRAGFTF
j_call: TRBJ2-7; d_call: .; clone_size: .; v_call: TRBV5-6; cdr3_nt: TGTGCCAGCAGCTTGGGACGGTTCGACGAGCAGTACTTC; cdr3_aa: CASSLGRFDEQYF
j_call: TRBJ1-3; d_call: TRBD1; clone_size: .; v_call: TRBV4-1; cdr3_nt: TGCGCCAGCAGCCCACTTTACAGGGGGTTGAACACCATATATTTT; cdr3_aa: CASSPLYRGLNTIYF
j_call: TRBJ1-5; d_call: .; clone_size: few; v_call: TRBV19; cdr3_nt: TGTGCCAGTAGTACGACAGGCGTTGGCAATCAGCCCCAGCATTTT; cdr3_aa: CASSTTGVGNQPQHF
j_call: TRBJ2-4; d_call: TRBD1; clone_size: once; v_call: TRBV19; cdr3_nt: TGTGCCAGTAGCGGACAGGGGGAAAACATTCAGTACTTC; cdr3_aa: CASSGQGENIQYF
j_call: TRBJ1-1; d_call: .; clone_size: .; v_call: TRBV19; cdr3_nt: TGTGCCAGTAGTAAAAGGGGAGGGGCTCTGAACACTGAAGCTTTCTTT; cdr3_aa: CASSKRGGALNTEAFF
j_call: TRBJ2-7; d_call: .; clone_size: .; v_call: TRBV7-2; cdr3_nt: TGTGCCAGCAGCTTAGGGGTTACTCTTACCTACGAGCAGTACTTC; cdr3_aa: CASSLGVTLTYEQYF
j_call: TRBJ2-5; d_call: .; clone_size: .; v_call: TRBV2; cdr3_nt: TGTGCCAGCAACGGCGGAAGGCAAGAGACCCAGTACTTC; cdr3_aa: CASNGGRQETQYF
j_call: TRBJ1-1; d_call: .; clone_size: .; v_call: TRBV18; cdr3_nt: TGTGCCAGCTCACCGACGTTAAACACTGAAGCTTTCTTT; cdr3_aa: CASSPTLNTEAFF
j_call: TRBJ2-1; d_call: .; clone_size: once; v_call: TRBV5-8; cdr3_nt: TGTGCCAGCAGCTTGGTAGAGGCTGGGGTTCAGCAGTTCTTC; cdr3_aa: CASSLVEAGVQQFF
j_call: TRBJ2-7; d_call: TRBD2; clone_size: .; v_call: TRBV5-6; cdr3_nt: TGTGCCAGCAGCCCCGGACTAGCAAGGACCTACGAGCAGTACTTC; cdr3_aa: CASSPGLARTYEQYF
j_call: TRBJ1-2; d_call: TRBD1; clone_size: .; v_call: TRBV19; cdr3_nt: TGTGCCAGTAGTACTTGGGACAGGGAGGCGAGCTACACCTTC; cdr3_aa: CASSTWDREASYTF
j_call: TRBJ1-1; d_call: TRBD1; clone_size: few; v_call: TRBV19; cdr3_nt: TGTGCCAGTAGTCGACAGGGACTGAACACTGAAGCTTTCTTT; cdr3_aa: CASSRQGLNTEAFF
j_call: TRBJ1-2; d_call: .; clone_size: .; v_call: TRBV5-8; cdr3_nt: TGTGCCAGCAGCTTGGTGGGGGGATATGGCTACACCTTC; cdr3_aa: CASSLVGGYGYTF
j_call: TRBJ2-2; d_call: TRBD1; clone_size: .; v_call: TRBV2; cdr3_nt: TGTGCCAGCAGAGACGGGACAGCTTACTCCGGGGAGCTGTTTTTT; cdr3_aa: CASRDGTAYSGELFF
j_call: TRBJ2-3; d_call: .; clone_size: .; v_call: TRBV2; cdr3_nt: TGTGCCAGCAGTGCGGAGAAAACAGGCACAGATACGCAGTATTTT; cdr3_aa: CASSAEKTGTDTQYF
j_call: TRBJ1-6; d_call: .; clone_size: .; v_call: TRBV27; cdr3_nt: TGTGCCAGCAGTTTGGTAGGGGCAGGTTCACCCCTCCACTTT; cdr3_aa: CASSLVGAGSPLHF
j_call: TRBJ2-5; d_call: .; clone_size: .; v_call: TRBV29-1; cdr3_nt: TGCAGCGTTGAATACCTAGAAGGGACCCAGTACTTC; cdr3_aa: CSVEYLEGTQYF
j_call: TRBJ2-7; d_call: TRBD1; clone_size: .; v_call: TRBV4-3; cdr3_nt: TGCGCCAGCAGCCTGCTCCCGGGGACAGGGTCCTACGAGCAGTACTTC; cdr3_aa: CASSLLPGTGSYEQYF
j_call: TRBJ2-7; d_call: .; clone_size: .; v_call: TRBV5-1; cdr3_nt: TGCGCCAGCAGCTTCGAAGGGGACTCCTACGAGCAGTACTTC; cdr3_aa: CASSFEGDSYEQYF
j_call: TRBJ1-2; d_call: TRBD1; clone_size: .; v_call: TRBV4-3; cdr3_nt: TGCGCCAGCAGCCAAGGTACAGGGGCTGGCGGCTACACCTTC; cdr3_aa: CASSQGTGAGGYTF
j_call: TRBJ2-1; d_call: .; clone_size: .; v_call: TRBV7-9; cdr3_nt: TGTGCCAGCAGCTACGGAGCAGGAGCCAACAATGAGCAGTTCTTC; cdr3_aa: CASSYGAGANNEQFF
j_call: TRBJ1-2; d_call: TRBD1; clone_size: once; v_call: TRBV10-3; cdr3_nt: TGTACCATCAGTGAAGGACAGGGGAGCTATGGCTACACCTTC; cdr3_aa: CTISEGQGSYGYTF
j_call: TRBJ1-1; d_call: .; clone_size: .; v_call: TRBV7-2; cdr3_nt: TGTGCCAGCAGCTTAGCGTGGGGGGAGGGAAACACTGAAGCTTTCTTT; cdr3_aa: CASSLAWGEGNTEAFF
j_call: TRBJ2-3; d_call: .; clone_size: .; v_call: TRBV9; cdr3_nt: TGTGCCAGCAGCGTAGCAGGACTCACAGATACGCAGTATTTT; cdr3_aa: CASSVAGLTDTQYF
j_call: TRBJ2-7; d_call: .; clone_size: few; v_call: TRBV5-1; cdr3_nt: TGCGCCAGCAGCCCCTCCCAGGCCTACGAGCAGTACTTC; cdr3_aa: CASSPSQAYEQYF
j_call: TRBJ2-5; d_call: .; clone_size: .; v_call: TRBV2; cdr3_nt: TGTGCCAGCAGTGACAGGGGTGGCCAAGAGACCCAGTACTTC; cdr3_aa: CASSDRGGQETQYF
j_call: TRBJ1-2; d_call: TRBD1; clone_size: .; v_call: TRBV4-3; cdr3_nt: TGCGCCAGCAGCCAAGGGACAGGGGGGAACTATGGCTACACCTTC; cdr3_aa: CASSQGTGGNYGYTF
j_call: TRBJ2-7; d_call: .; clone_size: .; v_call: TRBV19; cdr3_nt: TGTGCCAGTAGTATGAACATCGGTCCTGCCGAGCAGTACTTC; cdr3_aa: CASSMNIGPAEQYF
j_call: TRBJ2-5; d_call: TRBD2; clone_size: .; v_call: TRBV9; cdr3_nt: TGTGCCAGCAGCGTAGGTTCTAGCGGGGTCCAAGAGACCCAGTACTTC; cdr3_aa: CASSVGSSGVQETQYF
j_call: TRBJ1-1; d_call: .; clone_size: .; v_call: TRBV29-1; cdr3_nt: TGCAGCGTTGGGGGTCAGTCGAACACTGAAGCTTTCTTT; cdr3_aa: CSVGGQSNTEAFF
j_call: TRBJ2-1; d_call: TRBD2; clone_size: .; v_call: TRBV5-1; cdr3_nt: TGCGCCAGCAGCTTGGTTAGCGTAGCTAGCGGGGGAGATGAGCAGTTCTTC; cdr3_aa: CASSLVSVASGGDEQFF
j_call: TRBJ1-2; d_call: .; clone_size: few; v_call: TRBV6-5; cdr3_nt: TGTGCCAGCAAAAAGAAAGGTGGCTACACCTTC; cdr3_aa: CASKKKGGYTF
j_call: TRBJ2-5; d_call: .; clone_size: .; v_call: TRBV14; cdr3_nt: TGTGCCAGCAGCCCCGTTGGGGCCTCGTACCAAGAGACCCAGTACTTC; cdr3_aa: CASSPVGASYQETQYF
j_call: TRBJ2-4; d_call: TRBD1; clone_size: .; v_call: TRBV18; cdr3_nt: TGTGCCAGCTCACCAGGGGGACAGGGGGACATTCAGTACTTC; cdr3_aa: CASSPGGQGDIQYF
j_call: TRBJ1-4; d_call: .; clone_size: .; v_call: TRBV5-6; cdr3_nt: TGTGCCAGCAGCTTGGGGATAATTCAGAAAGAAAAACTGTTTTTT; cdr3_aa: CASSLGIIQKEKLFF
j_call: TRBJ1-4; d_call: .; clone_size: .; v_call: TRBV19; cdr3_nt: TGTGCCAGTGCCGGGGGGTATAGAGAAAAACTGTTTTTT; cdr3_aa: CASAGGYREKLFF
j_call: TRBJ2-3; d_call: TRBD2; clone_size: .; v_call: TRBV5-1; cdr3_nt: TGCGCCAGCAGTATAGCGGGGAGCACAGATACGCAGTATTTT; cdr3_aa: CASSIAGSTDTQYF
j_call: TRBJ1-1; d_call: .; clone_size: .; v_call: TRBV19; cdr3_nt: TGTGCCAGCCGGAGAGCACGGGGGTCCACTGAAGCTTTCTTT; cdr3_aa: CASRRARGSTEAFF
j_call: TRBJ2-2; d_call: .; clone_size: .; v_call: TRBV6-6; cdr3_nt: TGTGCCAGCAGTTTTGGGGAAACCGGGGAGCTGTTTTTT; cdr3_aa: CASSFGETGELFF
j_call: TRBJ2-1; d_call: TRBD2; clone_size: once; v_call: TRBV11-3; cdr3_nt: TGTGCCAGCAGCTTAGGCTCTCGTAGCGGGGGGCTCGTTCGCGGGAATGAGCAGTTCTTC; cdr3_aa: CASSLGSRSGGLVRGNEQFF
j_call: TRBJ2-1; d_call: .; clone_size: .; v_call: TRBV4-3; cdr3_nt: TGCGCCAGCAGCCAAGGGGCCTCTTCGGGTGAGCAGTTCTTC; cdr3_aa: CASSQGASSGEQFF
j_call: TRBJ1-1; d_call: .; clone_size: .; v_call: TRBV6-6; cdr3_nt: TGTGCCAGCAGTACCCAGGGAAGGGCTTTCTTT; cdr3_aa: CASSTQGRAFF
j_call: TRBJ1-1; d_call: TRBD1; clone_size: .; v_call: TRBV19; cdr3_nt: TGTGCCAGTAGTTACCGACAGGGCGTGAACACTGAAGCTTTCTTT; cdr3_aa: CASSYRQGVNTEAFF
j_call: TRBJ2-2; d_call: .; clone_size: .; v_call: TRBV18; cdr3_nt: TGTGCCAGCTCACAACACGCGAACACCGGGGAGCTGTTTTTT; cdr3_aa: CASSQHANTGELFF
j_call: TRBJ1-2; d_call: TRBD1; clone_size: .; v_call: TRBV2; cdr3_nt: TGTGCCAGCAGTCTTGGGGGGACAGGGAACTATGGCTACACCTTC; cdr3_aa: CASSLGGTGNYGYTF
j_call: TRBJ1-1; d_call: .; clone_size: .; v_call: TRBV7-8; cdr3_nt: TGTGCCAGCAGCTTACGAGCCCCGGGCACTGAAGCTTTCTTT; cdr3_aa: CASSLRAPGTEAFF